The 11 T cell receptor beta chains given below trace back to one sample, sequenced in a study of identical twins. TCRdb passed the 5' RACE reads through MiXCR, listing each CDR3 protein once. The sample carries 120,000 to 150,000 distinct CDR3 sequences, around 3.5% recorded once. The sample comprised memory T cells sorted from blood. These receptors all stem from a man younger than 30 in good health.

Ten or more counts support this clonotype. The chain has TRBV28 and TRBJ2-7; perhaps TRBD1 as D (5 bases). Between the trimmed V and J ends, which lost 3 bases and 7 bases, there was a span of 13 bases. In germline, CDR1 is MDHEN, CDR2 SYDVKM. The CDR3 length is 13 residues. The CDR3 is CASSLRQGSEQYV. CDR3 sequence (DNA): TGTGCCAGCAGTTTGAGGCAGGGCTCGGAGCAGTACGTC.

This clonotype was counted many times. This sequence joins TRBV7-2 and TRBJ1-2; D is unresolved. The germline V gene has CDR1 SGHTA and CDR2 FQGNSA. Trimming pared 5 bases from V and 2 bases from J, leaving 12 bases between. The CDR3 extends over 14 amino acids. The CDR3 bases are TGTGCCAGCAGCCCCGTCTCGGGAAACTATGGCTACACCTTC. It is translated as CASSPVSGNYGYTF.

This clonotype was picked up many times. The chain is built from TRBV11-2 and TRBJ2-1, with D maybe TRBD1 (6 bases). Germline V CDR1 and CDR2: SGHAT, FQNNGV. This CDR3 is 17 amino acids long. V shed 2 bases and J shed 6 bases, with 20 bases lying between them. The CDR3 DNA sequence: TGTGCCAGCAGCTTATCTGCAGGGGCCGGCCGTACCAATGAGCAGTTCTTC. This codes for CASSLSAGAGRTNEQFF.

The chain combines TRBV24-1 with TRBJ2-3, with 11 bases that match TRBD2. Germline CDR1 and CDR2: KGHDR and SFDVKD. The junction had 6 bases not matched to a gene; V was cut back by 4 bases and J by 1 base. CDR3 length: 17 residues. The CDR3 here is CATSEETSGTRTDTQYF. For the CDR3, the DNA is TGTGCCACCAGTGAGGAGACTAGCGGGACCCGCACAGATACGCAGTATTTT.

The sample holds many counts of this clonotype. The rearrangement links TRBV5-1 to TRBJ2-3; no definite D call. Germline V CDR1 and CDR2: SGHRS, YFSETQ. V shed 0 bases and J shed 6 bases, with 8 bases lying between them. The CDR3 sequence is 13 residues long. CDR3 DNA: TGCGCCAGCAGCTTGGACGGTAGGGATACGCAGTATTTT. Its translation is CASSLDGRDTQYF.

In this sample, this clonotype turned up many times. The CDR3: CARESGGNTGELFF. The CDR3 bases are TGTGCCAGGGAGAGTGGGGGAAACACCGGGGAGCTGTTTTTT. The chain uses TRBV7-9 and TRBJ2-2, with D perhaps being TRBD1 or TRBD2 (5 bases each). The germline V gene has CDR1 SEHNR and CDR2 FQNEAQ (reference sequence). Trimming took 9 bases from V and 2 from J, leaving 13 bases between them. The CDR3 is 14 amino acids.

Ten or more counts support this clonotype. This chain joins TRBV2 and TRBJ2-5; 11 bases are a match to TRBD2. J was trimmed by 7 bases and V by 3 bases; bases with no gene match: 7. This CDR3 contains 15 residues. CDR1 is SNHLY, CDR2 FYNNEI, per germline. This chain's CDR3 is CASSELAGGPGTQYF. The CDR3 DNA reads TGTGCCAGCAGTGAGTTAGCGGGAGGGCCTGGGACCCAGTACTTC.

Details on this clonotype: A much bigger clone sits one base away, suggesting this may be a read error. This chain joins TRBV20-1 and TRBJ2-7; D gene uncertain. Germline CDR1 reads DFQATT; CDR2 reads SNEGSKA (reference sequence). Trimming removed 6 bases at V and 5 bases at J, with 20 bases between. The CDR3 consists of 14 residues. CDR3 loop: CSALGAVKGHEQYF. Written as DNA, the CDR3 is TGCAGTGCGCTGGGCGCCGTGAAGGGCCACGAGCAGTACTTC.

This clonotype was detected ten times or more. J is TRBJ2-1 and V is TRBV18, with D uncertain. Germline CDR1 and CDR2: KGHSH and LQKENI. V lost 2 bases and J lost 3, with 11 bases in between. The CDR3 sequence is 15 residues long. CDR3 sequence (DNA): TGTGCCAGCTCACCAGAGCGAAGCCTCTACAATGAGCAGTTCTTC. Its translation is CASSPERSLYNEQFF.

This clonotype has a count of ten or more. The chain links TRBV5-1 to TRBJ2-3; D gene uncertain. The CDR3 extends over 13 amino acids. Trimming pared 3 bases from V and 0 bases from J, leaving 5 bases between. CDR1 and CDR2 (germline): SGHRS, YFSETQ. The CDR3: CASSWGSTDTQYF. In DNA form, the CDR3 reads TGCGCCAGCAGCTGGGGTAGCACAGATACGCAGTATTTT.

This clonotype was observed at least ten times. The chain employs TRBV27 and TRBJ1-2; D gene uncertain. The CDR3 consists of 13 residues. Trimming left V 3 bases short and J 4 bases short, with 9 bases between. The V gene's germline CDR1 is MNHEY and CDR2 SMNVEV (reference sequence). DNA for the CDR3: TGTGCCAGCAGTTTTGAGGGAACCTATGGCTACACCTTC. Residues: CASSFEGTYGYTF.